The 10 T cell receptor beta chains listed next were all sequenced from one sample in a study of cytomegalovirus exposure and HLA in healthy donors. The study ran its PCR with 60 Vbeta and 13 Jbeta primers. Some clones are missing from TCRdb's copy, which holds only in-frame ones; the method was immunoSEQ multiplex PCR. The data hold roughly 130,000 clones, with roughly 78% observed a single time. Sequenced input: PBMCs. The receptors stem from a man aged 40-50 years in good health and CMV-seronegative.

The chain has TRBV2 and TRBJ1-5; TRBD1 matches at 7 bases. The germline gives CDR1 SNHLY, CDR2 FYNNEI. This CDR3 has 14 residues. V shed 6 bases and J 0 bases; nucleotides not matched to a gene: 2. The CDR3 DNA reads as TGTGCCAGCAGGGGGGACAGTAGCAATCAGCCCCAGCATTTT. It encodes CASRGDSSNQPQHF.

The chain combines TRBV5-1 with TRBJ2-7, with TRBD1 matching 8 bases. The CDR3 extends over 16 amino acids. V dropped 3 bases and J dropped 2; count of bases not matched to a gene: 10. CDR1 is SGHRS and CDR2 is YFSETQ in the germline V gene. In nucleotides, the CDR3 is TGCGCCAGCAGCTCGGACAGGGCGGCGGGGACCTACGAGCAGTACTTC. It translates to CASSSDRAAGTYEQYF.

The gene calls are TRBV4-1 and TRBJ2-5; TRBD2 agrees at 7 bases. Looked up from germline, CDR1 is MGHRA and CDR2 is YSYEKL. The CDR3 consists of 16 residues. V shed 1 base and J 2 bases; nucleotides not matched to a gene: 7. DNA for the CDR3: TGCGCCAGCAGCCAAGTGCTAGCGGAAGTACAAGAGACCCAGTACTTC. Translation: CASSQVLAEVQETQYF.

V usage is TRBV5-1 and J usage is TRBJ2-7; D gene uncertain. This CDR3 is built from 14 residues. V lost 2 bases to trimming and J lost 2 bases, with 11 bases between them. Germline V lookup: CDR1 SGHRS, CDR2 YFSETQ. The CDR3 loop reads CASSFLGTPYEQYF. Here the CDR3 DNA reads TGCGCCAGCAGCTTCTTGGGCACCCCCTACGAGCAGTACTTC.

This chain uses TRBV6-5 with TRBJ1-1; no definite D call. Germline CDR1 is MNHEY and CDR2 is SVGAGI. The V end lost 3 bases, the J end lost 3 bases, and 8 bases lay between the germline ends. The length of the CDR3 is 13 residues. The CDR3 reads CASSYRRDTEAFF. As DNA, the CDR3 is TGTGCCAGCAGTTATAGGAGAGACACTGAAGCTTTCTTT.

V is TRBV5-1 and J is TRBJ1-3, with D possibly being TRBD1 (6 bases). V lost 0 bases and J 4 bases, leaving 11 bases between the germline ends. CDR3 length: 15 amino acids. Germline CDR1 is SGHRS and CDR2 is YFSETQ. The DNA for the CDR3 is TGCGCCAGCAGCTTGGCAGGGGTAACAGGAAACACCATATATTTT. The encoded protein is CASSLAGVTGNTIYF.

The chain carries TRBV7-2 and TRBJ1-5; D perhaps matches TRBD1 (5 bases). This CDR3 has 13 residues. Per the germline V gene, CDR1 is SGHTA and CDR2 is FQGNSA. V was cut by 1 base and J by 10 bases, with 11 bases left in between. In nucleotides, the CDR3 is TGTGCCAGCAGCTTAGAGGGGTCCCAACCCCAGCATTTT. Its translation: CASSLEGSQPQHF.

V is TRBV19 and J is TRBJ2-5, with no clear D. The CDR3 totals 15 residues. V was pared by 2 bases and J by 9 bases, with 19 bases between. CDR1 and CDR2 (germline): LNHDA, SQIVND (reference sequence). CDR3 sequence reads: CASSIFRTAETAQYF. The DNA of the CDR3 is TGTGCCAGTAGTATATTTCGTACGGCAGAGACTGCCCAGTACTTC.

This chain joins TRBV29-1 and TRBJ2-3; TRBD2 is a possible D gene (5 bases). Trimming removed 4 bases at V and 2 bases at J, with 10 bases between. CDR1 and CDR2 from the germline V gene are SQVTM and ANQGSEA. The CDR3 contains 13 residues. In DNA form, the CDR3 reads TGCAGCGTTGTGCTAGCCAACACAGATACGCAGTATTTT. It encodes CSVVLANTDTQYF.

The V call is TRBV7-2, the J call TRBJ2-7; a possible D gene is TRBD2 (5 bases). Germline CDR1 reads SGHTA; CDR2 reads FQGNSA. V shed 3 bases and J shed 7 bases, with 13 bases lying between them. The CDR3 has 13 residues. CDR3 residues: CASSFEGPLEQYF. DNA for the CDR3: TGTGCCAGCAGCTTTGAGGGCCCTTTGGAGCAGTACTTC.